A single sample gave rise to the 22 T cell receptor beta chains below, sequenced in a study of human T cells and chemical hapten exposure. As to time point: healthy volunteer bleed at 6 weeks. Unfractionated whole blood yielded the extracted total RNA. TCRdb ran MiXCR on the RACE reads and lists one entry per CDR3 protein. The sample carries some 65,000 distinct CDR3 sequences, around 6.3% recorded once. The sample taken for sequencing was whole blood. The receptors derive from a female donor in good health. Some clones in this sample may be carry-over from other donors' samples.

This clonotype was observed many times. The chain uses TRBV20-1 and TRBJ2-7, with 8 bases identical to TRBD2. V lost 5 bases, J lost 6 bases, and 9 bases stayed unmatched. Germline V gene sequence: CDR1 DFQATT, CDR2 SNEGSKA (reference sequence). The CDR3 totals 13 residues. Here the CDR3 reads CSAAPGTRTEQYF. DNA for the CDR3: TGCAGTGCTGCCCCCGGGACTAGAACCGAGCAGTACTTC.

This clonotype was seen more than once but under ten times. V usage is TRBV2 and J usage is TRBJ1-1; a weak D match, TRBD1 (6 bases). Per germline, CDR1 SNHLY and CDR2 FYNNEI. The CDR3 covers 12 residues. The CDR3 DNA reads as TGTGCGGGAGGGGGGGAGAGCACTGAAGCTTTCTTT. As protein: CAGGGESTEAFF.

Many counts were recorded for this clonotype. CDR3 DNA sequence: TGTGCCAGCTTCCAAGGACAGGGGGTGAAAGAGCAGTACTTC. Its protein is CASFQGQGVKEQYF. The V gene is TRBV2, the J gene TRBJ2-7, with 10 bases fitting TRBD1. The CDR3 is made up of 14 amino acids. V lost 8 bases, J lost 7 bases, and 11 bases stayed unmatched. CDR1 is SNHLY, CDR2 FYNNEI, per germline.

There are many counts of this clonotype. V is TRBV2 and J is TRBJ2-1; 10 bases are shared with TRBD2. The CDR3 is 19 residues long. With V trimmed by 3 bases and J by 8 bases, 19 bases remained unmatched. Germline CDR1 SNHLY, CDR2 FYNNEI. The CDR3 DNA follows: TGTGCCAGCAGTGACCACGCGGCGGGGCTAGCGGGAGTTTGGGATGAGCAGTTCTTC. Protein product: CASSDHAAGLAGVWDEQFF.

This clonotype was picked up a small number of times. The J gene is TRBJ1-1, the V gene TRBV7-9; the D is unclear. Trimming pared 4 bases from V and 3 bases from J, leaving 9 bases between. The CDR3 is made up of 13 amino acids. Germline values: CDR1 SEHNR, CDR2 FQNEAQ (reference sequence). The CDR3 loop reads CASSSQVDTEAFF. The CDR3 nucleotides are TGTGCCAGCAGCTCTCAGGTGGACACTGAAGCTTTCTTT.

This clonotype was counted only a few times. The DNA of the CDR3 is TGTGCCAGCCGCACAGATACGCAGTATTTT. Encoded protein: CASRTDTQYF. The V call is TRBV2, the J call TRBJ2-3; D unclear. Germline CDR1 SNHLY, CDR2 FYNNEI. The CDR3 runs 10 residues. V was trimmed by 8 bases and J by 1 base, leaving 1 base between them.

This clonotype was recorded many times. This chain joins TRBV15 and TRBJ1-5, with D possibly being TRBD1 (5 bases). CDR1 LNHNV and CDR2 YYDKDF come from the germline V gene (reference sequence). Trimming cost V 11 bases and J 2 bases, with 19 bases left between them. The CDR3 is 15 amino acids. The CDR3 DNA reads TGTGCCGTAGGGACGGAGACTTTGGGCAATCAGCCCCAGCATTTT. Its protein is CAVGTETLGNQPQHF. The full variable domain, rest sourced from reference TRBV15 and TRBJ1-5, is DAMVIQNPRYQVTQFGKPVTLSCSQTLNHNVMYWYQQKSSQAPKLLFHYYDKDFNNEADTPDNFQSRRPNTSFCFLDIRSPGLGDTAMYLCAVGTETLGNQPQHFGDGTRLSIL.

The rearrangement links TRBV3-1 to TRBJ2-1, with D tentatively TRBD1 (5 bases). V lost 1 base to trimming and J lost 4 bases, with 11 bases between them. The CDR3 consists of 15 residues. The V gene's germline CDR1 is LGHDT and CDR2 YNNKEL (reference sequence). This CDR3 is CASSQGGLGYNEQFF. The CDR3 DNA reads as TGTGCCAGCAGCCAAGGGGGCTTGGGGTACAATGAGCAGTTCTTC.

This clonotype was picked up many times. The gene calls are TRBV9 and TRBJ2-1; D is ambiguous. Germline V gene data show CDR1 as SGDLS and CDR2 as YYNGEE. CDR3 length equals 13 residues. Trimming pared 0 bases from V and 9 bases from J, leaving 10 bases between. The CDR3 nucleotides are TGTGCCAGCAGCGTAGGGGTTTTAAGTGAGCAGTTCTTC. Amino acid sequence: CASSVGVLSEQFF.

J is TRBJ1-1 and V is TRBV19; no reliable D call. The CDR3 sequence is 12 residues long. Germline V CDR1 and CDR2: LNHDA, SQIVND (reference sequence). The V end was cut by 3 bases, the J end by 3 bases, with 5 bases between. As DNA, the CDR3 is TGTGCCAGTAGTATGTTATACACTGAAGCTTTCTTT. This sequence encodes CASSMLYTEAFF. The variable domain in full, with the rest retrieved from reference TRBV19 and TRBJ1-1, is DGGITQSPKYLFRKEGQNVTLSCEQNLNHDAMYWYRQDPGQGLRLIYYSQIVNDFQKGDIAEGYSVSREKKESFPLTVTSAQKNPTAFYLCASSMLYTEAFFGQGTRLTVV.

This clonotype appeared many times. This rearrangement joins TRBV20-1 to TRBJ2-3; D gene uncertain. Germline CDR1 is DFQATT and CDR2 is SNEGSKA (reference sequence). V lost 3 bases to trimming and J lost 1 base, with 11 bases between them. The CDR3 runs 14 residues. The CDR3 here is CSASPKPRTDTQYF. CDR3 sequence (DNA): TGCAGTGCTAGCCCTAAACCGCGCACAGATACGCAGTATTTT.

In its sample, this clonotype was seen many times. V usage is TRBV10-3 and J usage is TRBJ2-3, with TRBD1 matching 9 bases. The V and J ends lost 3 bases and 1 base, in that order; junction bases with no gene match: 5. Germline assignment: CDR1 ENHRY and CDR2 SYGVKD. CDR3 size: 16 residues. CDR3 sequence (DNA): TGTGCCATCAGTGAAGGGACAGGGATTGGCACAGATACGCAGTATTTT. This encodes CAISEGTGIGTDTQYF.

The sample holds many counts of this clonotype. V and J are TRBV6-6 and TRBJ2-3, with D unclear. The germline gives CDR1 MNHNY, CDR2 SVGAGI (reference sequence). Deletions cut 6 bases from V and 8 bases from J, with 12 bases between. The CDR3 has 12 amino acids. The CDR3 region is CASSPRTGTQYF. CDR3 bases: TGTGCCAGCAGCCCCCGGACGGGTACGCAGTATTTT.

There are many counts of this clonotype. The chain recombines TRBV6-5 with TRBJ2-1; 7 bases align to TRBD1. The V segment lost 8 bases and the J segment 6 bases; nucleotides outside the gene matches: 7. Germline V gene lookup returns CDR1 MNHEY and CDR2 SVGAGI. The CDR3 has 13 residues. CDR3 nucleotides: TGTGCCAGCTTCTCCCCAGGGGGCAATGAGCAGTTCTTC. This codes for CASFSPGGNEQFF.

This clonotype was recorded at least ten times. The chain is built from TRBV28 and TRBJ2-7; D unclear. Trimming stripped 7 bases from V and 3 bases from J, with 19 bases between. There are 15 residues in the CDR3. Germline CDR1 and CDR2: MDHEN and SYDVKM. This CDR3 is CASIPGSKASYEQYF. DNA of the CDR3: TGTGCCAGCATACCCGGGTCCAAGGCCAGCTACGAGCAGTACTTC.

This clonotype is termed medium-sized (0.01 to 0.1%). The chain employs TRBV9 and TRBJ2-7; weak D call: TRBD1 (6 bases). The length of the CDR3 is 12 residues. Between the trimmed V and J ends, which lost 7 bases and 4 bases, there was a span of 12 bases. Germline CDR1 reads SGDLS; CDR2 reads YYNGEE. In DNA form, the CDR3 reads TGTGCCAGCGGACAGCTTCCTTACGAGCAGTACTTC. This encodes CASGQLPYEQYF.

This clonotype was seen a few times. V and J are TRBV28 and TRBJ2-7; 14 positions match TRBD2. Looked up from germline, CDR1 is MDHEN and CDR2 is SYDVKM. The CDR3 runs to 16 residues. V lost 5 bases, J lost 4 bases, and 7 bases stayed unmatched. The CDR3 DNA is TGTGCCAGCAGTACCCGACTAGCGGGAGGGGAGTACGAGCAGTACTTC. Its protein product is CASSTRLAGGEYEQYF.

This clonotype was counted ten times or more. The V and J genes are TRBV7-8 and TRBJ2-1; TRBD1 aligns across 8 bases. Trimming cost V 7 bases and J 9 bases; bases outside gene matches: 8. Germline V gene lookup returns CDR1 SGHVS and CDR2 FQNEAQ. The CDR3 has 13 residues. CDR3 residues: CASTTYDRGEQFF. The CDR3 DNA sequence: TGTGCCAGCACGACCTATGACAGGGGTGAGCAGTTCTTC.

A few counts support this clonotype. The chain joins TRBV12-3 or TRBV12-4 to TRBJ1-1; D ambiguous. This CDR3 is built from 12 residues. V was pared by 4 bases and J by 11 bases, with 14 bases between. The CDR3 DNA reads TGTGCCAGCAGTTCGGTGGCCCATCGGGCTTTCTTT. Translation gives CASSSVAHRAFF.

This clonotype has at least ten counts. V is TRBV7-9 and J is TRBJ2-5; D may be TRBD1 (5 bases). Trimming shortened V by 1 base and J by 5 bases, and 14 bases separated the two germline ends. The CDR3 totals 15 residues. CDR1 is SEHNR, CDR2 FQNEAQ, per germline (reference sequence). The CDR3 DNA sequence: TGTGCCAGCAGCTTAGAGGACATAGACGAGGAGACCCAGTACTTC. Translating it yields CASSLEDIDEETQYF.

This clonotype appeared many times. The chain recombines TRBV30 with TRBJ1-2, with TRBD1 identical over 9 bases. Germline CDR1 GTSNPN, CDR2 SVGIG (reference sequence). The CDR3 loop spans 13 amino acids. V shed 6 bases, J shed 2 bases, and the junction held 4 bases outside the gene matches. The CDR3 nucleotides read TGTGCCTGCCCGACAGGGGGAAACTATGGCTACACCTTC. Its protein is CACPTGGNYGYTF.

This clonotype was counted at least ten times. J is TRBJ1-4 and V is TRBV6-6; possible D gene TRBD1, 5 bases. CDR1 and CDR2 from the germline V gene are MNHNY and SVGAGI (reference sequence). CDR3 length: 15 amino acids. The V end was cut by 6 bases, the J end by 7 bases, with 18 bases between. The CDR3 is CASREGQLSIEKLFF. In DNA, the CDR3 is TGTGCCAGCAGGGAGGGGCAGCTAAGTATTGAAAAACTGTTTTTT.